The entry that follows covers one T cell receptor (beta chain) sequence. Its target is not known. Germline lookup yields CDR1 SGHAT and CDR2 FQNNGV. The CDR3 totals 14 residues. These data belong to a study of T cells expressing NK-cell markers. Overall study: Seven sequenced donors out of eight were HCMV-seropositive, one seronegative. Regarding the study as a whole: Topping the CD3+CD56-NKG2C+ fraction as well were these clonotypes, in a few donors.

What made the TCR beta cDNA was 5'RACE template switching with UMIs. TCRdb reanalyzed the 5' RACE reads, giving one entry per CDR3 protein sequence and no DNA. The sample shows some 150,000 distinct CDR3 sequences, and roughly an eighth sits with its ten largest clones. Material for sequencing was blood T cells: a sorted CD56 or NKG2C T cell subset, CD4+ or CD8+ T cells, or bulk PBMC T cells (not recorded which). The rearrangement joins TRBV11-2 to TRBJ2-7. This receptor was obtained from a man aged 18 to 29 in good health. The CDR3 sequence: CASPSDIASYEQYF.